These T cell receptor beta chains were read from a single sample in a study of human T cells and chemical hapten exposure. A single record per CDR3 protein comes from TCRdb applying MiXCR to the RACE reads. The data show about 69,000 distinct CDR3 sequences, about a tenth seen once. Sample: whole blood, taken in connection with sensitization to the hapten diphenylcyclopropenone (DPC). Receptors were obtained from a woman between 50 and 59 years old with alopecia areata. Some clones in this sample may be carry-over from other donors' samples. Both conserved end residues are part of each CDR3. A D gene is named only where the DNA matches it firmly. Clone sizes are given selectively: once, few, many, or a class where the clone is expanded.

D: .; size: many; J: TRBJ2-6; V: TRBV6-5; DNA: TGTGCCAGCAGTCAACAGCTCTCTGGGGCCAACGTCCTGACTTTC; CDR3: CASSQQLSGANVLTF
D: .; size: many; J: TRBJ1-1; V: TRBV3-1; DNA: TGTGCCAGCAGCCCTCAAGCACAGGGTGAAGCTTTCTTT; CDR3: CASSPQAQGEAFF
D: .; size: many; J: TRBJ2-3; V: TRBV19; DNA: TGTGCCAGTAGCCCTGGAACGCTCACAGATACGCAGTATTTT; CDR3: CASSPGTLTDTQYF
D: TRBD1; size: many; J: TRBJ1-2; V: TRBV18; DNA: TGTGCCAGCTCACCGGGACAGGGGGACTACACCTTC; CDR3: CASSPGQGDYTF
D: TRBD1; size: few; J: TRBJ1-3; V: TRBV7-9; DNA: TGTGCCAGCAGGGCCCCCGACAGGGGCTTGGACACCATATATTTT; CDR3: CASRAPDRGLDTIYF
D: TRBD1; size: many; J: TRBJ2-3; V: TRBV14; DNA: TGTGCCAGCAGCACAGGGGCCCAGTGGGATACGCAGTATTTT; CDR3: CASSTGAQWDTQYF
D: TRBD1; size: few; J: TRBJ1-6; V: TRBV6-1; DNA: TGTGCCAGCAGTGAGGGGACAGCTTATAATTCACCCCTCCACTTT; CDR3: CASSEGTAYNSPLHF
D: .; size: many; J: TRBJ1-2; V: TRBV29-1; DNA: TGCAGCGTTGGCCCTGACAGGACCTATGGCTACACCTTC; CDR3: CSVGPDRTYGYTF
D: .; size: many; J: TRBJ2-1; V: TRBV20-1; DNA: TGCAGTGCTAGAGTCGTAGACAATGAGCAGTTCTTC; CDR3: CSARVVDNEQFF
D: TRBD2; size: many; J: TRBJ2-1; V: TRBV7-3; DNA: TGTGCCAGCAGCCCGCGGGGAGGGCGGATTCATGAGCAGTTCTTC; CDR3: CASSPRGGRIHEQFF
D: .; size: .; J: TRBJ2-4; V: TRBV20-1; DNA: TGCAGTGCTCAGGGTATAGAAAACATTCAGTACTTC; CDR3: CSAQGIENIQYF
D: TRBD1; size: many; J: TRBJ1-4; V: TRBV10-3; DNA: TGTGCCACCAGCCAGACAGGGGATGAAAAACTGTTTTTT; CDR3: CATSQTGDEKLFF
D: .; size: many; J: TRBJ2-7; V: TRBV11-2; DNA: TGTGCCAGCACCTACCGGCAGTCCTACGAGCAGTACTTC; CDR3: CASTYRQSYEQYF
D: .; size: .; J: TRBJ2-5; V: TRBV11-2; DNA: TGTGCCAGCAGCTCCCTCCCCCACCAAGAGACCCAGTACTTC; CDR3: CASSSLPHQETQYF
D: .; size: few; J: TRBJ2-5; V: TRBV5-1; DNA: TGCGCCAGCAGCTTGGAGTGGAGCAAGACCCAGTACTTC; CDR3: CASSLEWSKTQYF
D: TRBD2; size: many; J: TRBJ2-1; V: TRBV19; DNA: TGTGCCAGTAGTACCCACCTAGCGGGGGCCTACAATGAGCAGTTCTTC; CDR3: CASSTHLAGAYNEQFF
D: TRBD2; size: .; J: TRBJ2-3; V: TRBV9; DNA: TGTGCCAGCAGCGTAGGGGCTAGCGGGAAGACAGATACGCAGTATTTT; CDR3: CASSVGASGKTDTQYF
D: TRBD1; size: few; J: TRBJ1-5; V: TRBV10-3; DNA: TGTGCCATCAGCAAAACAGGGGGCGGCAATCAGCCCCAGCATTTT; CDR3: CAISKTGGGNQPQHF
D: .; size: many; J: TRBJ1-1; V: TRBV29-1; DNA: TGCAGCGTTCGGGACGGACCTGAAGCTTTCTTT; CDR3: CSVRDGPEAFF
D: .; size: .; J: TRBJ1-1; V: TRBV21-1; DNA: TGTGCCAGCAGCAAAGGGTCTGAAGCTTTCTTT; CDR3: CASSKGSEAFF
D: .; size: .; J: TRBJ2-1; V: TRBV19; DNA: TGTGCCAGTAGTATATTCCACGCAAGCTCCTACAATGAGCAGTTCTTC; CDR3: CASSIFHASSYNEQFF
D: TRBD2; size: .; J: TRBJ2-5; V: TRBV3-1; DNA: TGTGCCAGCAGCCCATCGGGGGGGGACGGCACCCAGTACTTC; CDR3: CASSPSGGDGTQYF
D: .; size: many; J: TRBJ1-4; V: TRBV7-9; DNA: TGTGCCAGCAGCTCCGCCGCGGAGACTAATGAAAAACTGTTTTTT; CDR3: CASSSAAETNEKLFF
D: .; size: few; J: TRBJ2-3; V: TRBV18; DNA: TGTGCCAGCTCACGAGTACACACCACAGATACGCAGTATTTT; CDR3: CASSRVHTTDTQYF
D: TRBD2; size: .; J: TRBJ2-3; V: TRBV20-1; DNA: TGCAGTGCTAGCCCTAGCGGGAGGGGCACAGATACGCAGTATTTT; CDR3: CSASPSGRGTDTQYF
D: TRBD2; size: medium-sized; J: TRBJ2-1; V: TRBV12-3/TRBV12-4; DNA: TGTGCCAGCAGCCAGATTCCCGGGACTAGCGACTACAATGAGCAGTTCTTC; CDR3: CASSQIPGTSDYNEQFF
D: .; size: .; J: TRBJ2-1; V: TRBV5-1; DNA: TGCGCCAGCAAGGACCCGAATATCGGCAATGAGCAGTTCTTC; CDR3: CASKDPNIGNEQFF
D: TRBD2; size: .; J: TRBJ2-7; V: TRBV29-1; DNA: TGCAGCGTCCTTACTAGCGGGGGGACCGAGCAGTACTTC; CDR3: CSVLTSGGTEQYF
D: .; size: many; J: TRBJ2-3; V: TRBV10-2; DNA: TGCGCCAGCAGAGAAAGGCTACAGCGAGGAATGGCAGATACGCAGTATTTT; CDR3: CASRERLQRGMADTQYF
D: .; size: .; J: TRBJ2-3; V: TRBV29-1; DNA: TGCAGCGTTGAGATGCGGTCAGGGCGTGCAGATACGCAGTATTTT; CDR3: CSVEMRSGRADTQYF
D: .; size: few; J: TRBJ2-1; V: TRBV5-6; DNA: TGTGCCAGCAGCTTTTTCCAGGGTCAAACCGATGAGCAGTTCTTC; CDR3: CASSFFQGQTDEQFF
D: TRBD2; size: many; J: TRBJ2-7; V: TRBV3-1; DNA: TGTGCCAGCAGCCAAGGGCCCGGGACTAGCGCCCGCGAGCAGTACTTC; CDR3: CASSQGPGTSAREQYF
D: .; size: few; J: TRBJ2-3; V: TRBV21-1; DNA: TGTGCCAGCAGCAAAGCCCAGACAGTTTCCCCCACAGATACGCAGTATTTT; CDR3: CASSKAQTVSPTDTQYF
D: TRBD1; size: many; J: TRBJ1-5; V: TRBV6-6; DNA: TGTGCCAGCAGTTACTCGTCCCCAGGGGGCAGCAATCAGCCCCAGCATTTT; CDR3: CASSYSSPGGSNQPQHF
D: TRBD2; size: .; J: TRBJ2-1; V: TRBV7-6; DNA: TGTGCCAGCAGCTTAGGGACTAGCGGGAGCTACAATGAGCAGTTCTTC; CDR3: CASSLGTSGSYNEQFF
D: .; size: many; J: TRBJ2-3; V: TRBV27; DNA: TGTGCCAGCAGTTTATCGGGACCGCGCCGAGATACGCAGTATTTT; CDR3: CASSLSGPRRDTQYF
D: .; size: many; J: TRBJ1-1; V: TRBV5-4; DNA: TGTGCCAGCAGCCAGGCGGCGAACACTGAAGCTTTCTTT; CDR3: CASSQAANTEAFF
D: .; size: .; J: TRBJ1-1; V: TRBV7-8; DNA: TGTGCCAGCAGCTTCGGCAGGGACACTGAAGCTTTCTTT; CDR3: CASSFGRDTEAFF
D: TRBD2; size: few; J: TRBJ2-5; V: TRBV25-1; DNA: TGTGCCAGCAGTGAATCGCCGCGACTAGCGGGGTTCCAAGAGACCCAGTACTTC; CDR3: CASSESPRLAGFQETQYF
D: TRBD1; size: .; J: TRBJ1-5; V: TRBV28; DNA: TGTGCCAGCAGACCAGGGGGCGCGGGGTATAGCAATCAGCCCCAGCATTTT; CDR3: CASRPGGAGYSNQPQHF
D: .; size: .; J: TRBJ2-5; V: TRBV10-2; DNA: TGCGCCAGCAGTGAGCTAGCAGAGACCCAGTACTTC; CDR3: CASSELAETQYF
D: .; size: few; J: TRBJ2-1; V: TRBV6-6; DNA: TGTGCCAGCAGTTACGGCGGGGTTGGCTACAATGAGCAGTTCTTC; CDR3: CASSYGGVGYNEQFF
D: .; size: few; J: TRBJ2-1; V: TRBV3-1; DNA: TGTGCCAGCAGCCTTCCGGGCCCCAATGAGCAGTTCTTC; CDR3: CASSLPGPNEQFF
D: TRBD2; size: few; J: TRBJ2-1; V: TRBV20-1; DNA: TGCAGTGCTAGAGCGACTAGCCGCGATGAGCAGTTCTTC; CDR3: CSARATSRDEQFF
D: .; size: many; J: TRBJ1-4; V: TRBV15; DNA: TGTGCCACCAGCGCTGCCGGGGAGGCTTTAATAAGGAATGAAAAACTGTTTTTT; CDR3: CATSAAGEALIRNEKLFF
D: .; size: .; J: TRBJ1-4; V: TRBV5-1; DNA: TGCGCCAGCAGCTTGGGCGGACCAAATGAAAAACTGTTTTTT; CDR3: CASSLGGPNEKLFF